This paragraph covers one TCR beta chain sequence. The clone's antigen remains unknown. No quality values exist for individual bases; no much larger clone is one base distant. TCR CDR3 regions were amplified from genomic DNA by multiplex PCR using the deep immunoSEQ assay. Extracted genomic DNA from each cell subset was spread evenly across all wells of several immunoSEQ 96-well plates, with each plate serving as a replicate. For sorted subsets, 200 ng of genomic DNA, equivalent to about 30,000 T cell genomes, went into each replicate PCR. Purified libraries were quantified with a Qubit 3.0 fluorometer, sized on a Bioanalyzer 2100, and re-quantified with the KAPA Library Quantification kit. Each immunoSEQ 96-well plate was sequenced on its own single-read 150-cycle Illumina NextSeq 550 flow cell. As for the authors' bioinformatics: Because the immunoSEQ output included only junctional sequences and no quality scores, the filtering could not be the same as the filtering used for full-length reads. Sequences were annotated with PyIR, a Python wrapper for IgBLAST v1.9, and V/J genes and CDR3 were assigned using IMGT germline references. Any read was removed if the V/J assignment was weak (E-value above 1e-6), the CDR3 was missing, or the read contained stop codons, out-of-frame junctions, or ambiguous translated residues. V3J clonotypes were defined as sequences sharing an identical inferred V gene, J gene, and CDR3 amino acid sequence. Percentage overlap between repertoires was calculated by dividing the number of shared unique clonotypes by the size of the smaller repertoire. Richness of each repertoire was evaluated using RTK rarefaction, the Chao1 estimator, and Recon v2.1 estimates of unobserved clonotypes. For all TCRbeta clonotypes obtained by the gDNA method from a few donors, generation probabilities were computed with OLGA. TCRdb took over this immuneACCESS table, retaining in-frame rearrangements with V and J assigned. Such tables are incomplete; in checked studies, under half of the missing clones stem from an unresolved V gene, and the remainder is unexplained. V, J and clone size were drawn from that table, and D and trimming were deduced from the DNA. Counted in this sample were about 1 million clones; approximately 76% of them appeared once. The ten top clones hold approximately 1.5% of the sample.

These data are taken from a study of shared clonotypes between healthy human individuals (dated by TCRdb to 2020 to 2021). General notes on the study: The cohort included a few men and a couple of women between 18 and 49 years of age. For each donor, CD4 naive and CD4 memory were each given three plates, CD8 naive was given two plates, and CD8 memory was given one plate. The study deeply sequenced blood TCR repertoires of about 5 healthy adults to estimate repertoire size and the extent of clonotype sharing between individuals. To increase sequencing depth and limit assay-specific biases, different laboratories used diverse techniques to prepare libraries and sequence TCR repertoires. Each donor's leukapheresis produced roughly between roughly 0.94 and 9.5 billion PBMCs. What the work shows at the level of the full study, not this receptor alone: Sharing across several donors was observed for about 5% of naive CD4, 3% to 3.5% of naive CD8, 2% to 2.5% of memory CD4, and over 0.3% of memory CD8 clonotypes. Sampling was limited to blood, and TCR repertoires in tissue likely differ from TCR repertoires in blood. Incomplete sequencing was indicated by rarefaction of sorted-subset datasets, despite the large sequencing depth. Naive subsets generally had larger estimated clonotype richness than memory subsets did. Compared with non-shared clonotypes, the clonotypes found in all four sorted-subset donors had higher generation probabilities. Because the study included a small number of donors, the genetic and exposure-history diversity represented was limited. Based on pairwise subsampling, the degree of clonotype sharing among donors was expected to be affected by sequencing depth.

Donors were healthy HIV-negative adults with no recently reported acute infections or vaccinations. Only Caucasian adults living in Nashville, Tennessee, USA were represented among the donors. Magnetic negative selection was used to enrich CD4+ T cells, after which naive cells were positively selected on CD45RA and the negative fraction became the memory subset. After blood collection by leukapheresis, PBMCs were isolated using Ficoll-Histopaque density gradient centrifugation and then cryopreserved in the vapor phase of liquid nitrogen. Analytical flow cytometry was used to check the purity and quantity of every magnetically sorted T cell population. Genomic DNA was isolated from every sorted fraction and measured by UV absorbance on a Nanodrop 2000c. The germline V and J ends show losses of 8 bases and 0 bases respectively, and no gene match explains 7 bases of the junction. Sequences SGHRS (CDR1) and YFSETQ (CDR2) are obtained from the germline V gene. Including cysteine and phenylalanine, the CDR3 has 16 amino acids. The CDR3 DNA has 48 bases and is translated from base 1.

The chain employs TRBV5-1 and TRBJ2-6; TRBD2 agrees with 8 junctional bases. The receptor's source is a man younger than 35 in good health. The specimen was memory CD4+ T cells sorted from blood. What the cell subset or site label conveys for this sample: CD45RA-negative fraction. The CDR3 in this case is CASREGGLSGANVLTF. In nucleotides, the sequence is TGCGCCAGTCGGGAGGGGGGCCTCTCTGGGGCCAACGTCCTGACTTTC. The reference TRBV5-1 and TRBJ2-6 proteins fill in what lies around the CDR3, so the full variable domain reads KAGVTQTPRYLIKTRGQQVTLSCSPISGHRSVSWYQQTPGQGLQFLFEYFSETQRNKGNFPGRFSGRQFSNSRSEMNVSTLELGDSALYLCASREGGLSGANVLTFGAGSRLTVL.